Given below is one T cell receptor beta chain in context. What this receptor recognizes is not known. Base qualities were left out, and no much larger clone turns up one base away. The collaborating institutions used their own protocols to collect whole blood in K2EDTA tubes. Collaborator samples were shipped for TCRbeta analysis as frozen whole blood, isolated PBMCs, or DNA extracted from either sample type. These data belong to a study of blood T cell repertoires in COVID-19 (dated by TCRdb to about 2020). Describing the broader study: Samples covering the acute and convalescent phases of COVID-19 were provided by collaborators in the United States, Italy and Spain. The prospective study material was composed of cDNA or gDNA derived from T cells, B-cell-depleted T cells, or PBMCs. The dataset comprised deeply sampled blood TCRbeta repertoires from subjects exposed to, actively infected with, or recovered from COVID-19. The repertoires were released in a freely available public database intended as a resource for research on the immune response to SARS-CoV-2. The samples were drawn from the first 160 participants of the ongoing ImmuneRACE study and from 1,254 subjects provided by 6 global collaborators. The sample metadata nearly always contained a de-identified subject ID, COVID-19 status, age in years and sex. Where HLA class I and class II types were available, the types were taken from metadata supplied by the sample provider, not from assay-based typing. Results the study describes overall, beyond this receptor: The amount of clinical and demographic metadata varied by source and participant and was provided uncurated.

Trimming costs V 6 bases and J 7 bases, and their ends lie 12 bases apart. The CDR3 starts with the cysteine, ends with the phenylalanine, and has 13 residues. Left in the record is the CDR3 DNA by itself, 39 bases read in frame from the first base. TCRbeta CDR3 regions were amplified from genomic DNA using the immunoSEQ Assay, a bias-controlled multiplex PCR. The published analysis was carried out like this. Nucleated cell counts per sample were estimated from amplification of reference gene primers within the assay. To quantify the absolute abundance of each unique TCRbeta CDR3 rearrangement, sequence reads were collapsed and filtered. Productive Simpson clonality was computed per sample as the square root of Simpson's diversity index over productive rearrangements. Not all clones reach the TCRdb copy of this immuneACCESS table, which keeps in-frame sequences only. Checked studies attribute under half of the gap to unresolved V genes and leave the rest unexplained. The V and J calls and clone size were taken over from that table, and D and trimming were inferred from the DNA. The sample has more than 200,000 clones on record, 86% of them singletons. Together, the top ten hold less than 4.5% of the sample.

Here the chain combines TRBV12-3 or TRBV12-4 and TRBJ1-4, with the D gene uncertain. This clonotype was sampled from a man in his fifties or sixties with acute or convalescent COVID-19. The sample taken for sequencing was peripheral blood. The encoded CDR3 is CASSVGGAEKLFF. The nucleotides are TGTGCCAGCAGCGTCGGTGGTGCTGAAAAACTGTTTTTT.